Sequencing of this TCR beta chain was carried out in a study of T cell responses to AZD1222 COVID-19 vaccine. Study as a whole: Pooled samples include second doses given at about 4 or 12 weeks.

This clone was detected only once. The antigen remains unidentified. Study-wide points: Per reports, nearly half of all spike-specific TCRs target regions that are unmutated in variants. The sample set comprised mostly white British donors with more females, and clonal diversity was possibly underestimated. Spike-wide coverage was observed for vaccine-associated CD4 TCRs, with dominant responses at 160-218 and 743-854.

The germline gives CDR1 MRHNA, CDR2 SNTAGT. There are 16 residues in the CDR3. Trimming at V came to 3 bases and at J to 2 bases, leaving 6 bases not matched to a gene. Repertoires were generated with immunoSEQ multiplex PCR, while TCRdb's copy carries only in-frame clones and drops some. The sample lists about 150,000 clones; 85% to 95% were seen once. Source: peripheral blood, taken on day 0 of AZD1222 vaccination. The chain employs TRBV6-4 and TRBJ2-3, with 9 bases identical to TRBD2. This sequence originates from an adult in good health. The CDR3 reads CASSEGASGVTDTQYF. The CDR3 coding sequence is TGTGCCAGCAGTGAGGGCGCTAGCGGGGTCACAGATACGCAGTATTTT.